This T cell receptor beta chain is drawn from a study of Graves' ophthalmopathy and Graves' hyperthyroidism. Overall study findings and caveats: In separating ophthalmopathy from stable hyperthyroidism, a 13-signature model achieved nearly 90% sensitivity and approximately 80% specificity.

With a duration under 3 months, ophthalmopathy in the donors showed moderate-to-severe activity, CAS ≥3 and NOSPECS ≥4. Excluded were patients with other autoimmune diseases, uncontrolled infections, pregnancy or lactation. RNA transcripts were the template, and TCR beta CDR3 regions were amplified from them. Following a first-round RT-PCR that used HTBI primers, a second-round multiplex PCR was carried out. Using its own MiXCR run on the multiplex PCR reads, TCRdb lists one record per CDR3 protein. The table includes 200,000 to 250,000 distinct CDR3 sequences, 20% to 25% detected once. The CDR3 sequence is 15 residues long. CDR1 is SGHRS, CDR2 YFSETQ, per germline. The ends were cut back, 0 bases at V and 2 bases at J, with 11 bases in the middle. This clonotype came up many times. Its antigen is as yet unknown.

The TCR originated in a woman aged 50 to 60 with Graves' ophthalmopathy. Material for sequencing was peripheral blood. The J gene is TRBJ1-1, the V gene TRBV5-1; tentative D call: TRBD1 (5 bases). The CDR3 DNA reads as TGCGCCAGCAGCTTGGCCGGGACGGATAACACTGAAGCTTTCTTT. Translation gives CASSLAGTDNTEAFF.